The clone carrying this TCR beta chain was observed a few times. Its specificity is unknown. This record comes from a study of healthy donors' naive CD4 and CD8 T cells. TCR libraries were built from approximately 0.55 ug of total RNA by linear amplification. TCRdb reprocessed the reads with MiXCR, giving one entry per CDR3 protein. The sample records roughly 200,000 distinct CDR3 sequences, 74% being singletons. Study-level results: Alpha and beta chains were sequenced in bulk without pairing. Roughly 13% of CD4/CD8 propensity variance appeared explained by V, J and CDR3 charge. Negatively charged CDR3s marked CD8+ lineage; positively charged CDR3s marked CD4+ lineage.

The specimen sequenced was naive CD4+ and CD8+ T cells sorted from blood, pooled from several donors. This sequence was found in a pool of human donors in good health; the sample pools cells from several healthy donors.

Written as DNA, the CDR3 is TGTGCCAGCAGCTTGAGACCAGATCAGCCCCAGCATTTT. It encodes CASSLRPDQPQHF. The rearrangement links TRBV5-5 to TRBJ1-5; no firm D call. CDR1 is SGHKS and CDR2 is YYEKEE in the germline V gene (reference sequence). Trimming cost V 1 base and J 5 bases, with 7 bases left between them. The CDR3 runs to 13 residues.